This T cell receptor beta chain was retrieved from a study of T-cell memory formation after mild COVID-19. TCR alpha and TCR beta cDNA libraries carrying sample barcodes and UMIs were produced by 5'RACE using constant-segment primers. TCRdb re-derived calls from the 5' RACE reads in MiXCR, one entry per CDR3 protein. The sample has 210,000 or so distinct CDR3 sequences; approximately 30% are singletons. Germline CDR1 is SGHRS and CDR2 is YFSETQ. With 3 bases removed from V and 1 base from J, the gap between germline ends came to 15 bases. This CDR3 has 16 amino acids. This sequence joins TRBV5-1 and TRBJ2-3, with D perhaps TRBD1 (6 bases). The sample taken for sequencing was PBMCs or a T cell subset sorted from them (not recorded which). This clonotype was obtained from an adult woman who had mild COVID-19 (a few samples of this study predate the infection). Cell type and time point are not known. CDR3 in amino acids: CASSSAQGLGTDTQYF. CDR3 coding DNA: TGCGCCAGCAGCTCAGCACAGGGTTTAGGCACAGATACGCAGTATTTT.